These 24 T cell receptor beta chains came from one sample sequenced in a study of regulatory T cells in long-lasting Graves disease listed by TCRdb under 2021. In light of the paper, this sample's time point label describes: newly diagnosed GD, antithyroid drugs for less than 3 months. RNA was extracted from PBMCs in TRIzol for both TCR sequencing and RNA sequencing. Library creation used multiplex PCR. Sequencer: Illumina HiSeq 4000. iRepertoire HTBI primers and Arm-PCR amplification of CDR3 regions were used to construct TCR beta libraries. TCRdb cleaned the public reads at Q25 with fastp, built clones with MiXCR and kept in-frame beta chains. Every entry covers one CDR3 protein and lists the most common genes and DNA from its rows. The sample data list 350,000 to 450,000 distinct CDR3 sequences, and approximately 15% of these were observed just once. About 7.6% of the sample is in the top ten clones.

These records were also assigned to another study, of T cells in Graves' hyperthyroidism and ophthalmopathy.

The sample consisted of peripheral blood mononuclear cells (PBMCs), taken at new diagnosis, from a patient treated with antithyroid drugs. Receptor source: a middle-aged woman with Graves disease. Donor details come from another sample of the same person, matched by shared clones.

There are many counts of this clonotype. CDR3 loop: CASSQGAGANYGYTF. The CDR3 DNA sequence: TGTGCCAGCAGTCAGGGGGCAGGGGCTAACTATGGCTACACCTTC. This chain links TRBV12-3 or TRBV12-4 with TRBJ1-2; 8 positions match TRBD1. The CDR3 is made up of 15 amino acids. V gave up 5 bases and J gave up 0 bases; unmatched junction bases: 5.

The CDR3 reads CAIGRSSNQPQHF. The CDR3 nucleotides are TGTGCCATCGGACGGTCTAGCAATCAGCCCCAGCATTTT. V is TRBV10-3 and J is TRBJ1-5; D gene unclear. V was cut by 8 bases and J by 0 bases, with 8 bases left in between. CDR3 length equals 13 residues. Germline V gene sequence: CDR1 ENHRY, CDR2 SYGVKD.

This clonotype was recorded at least ten times. The J gene is TRBJ1-4, the V gene TRBV2; D unclear. Germline values: CDR1 SNHLY, CDR2 FYNNEI. This CDR3 region has 15 residues. Between the trimmed V and J ends, which lost 3 bases and 0 bases, there was a span of 8 bases. CDR3 nucleotide sequence: TGTGCCAGCAGTGAGATGGCCACAACTAATGAAAAACTGTTTTTT. It encodes CASSEMATTNEKLFF. Together with reference TRBV2 and TRBJ1-4, the CDR3 gives the full variable domain: EPEVTQTPSHQVTQMGQEVILRCVPISNHLYFYWYRQILGQKVEFLVSFYNNEISEKSEIFDDQFSVERPDGSNFTLKIRSTKLEDSAMYFCASSEMATTNEKLFFGSGTQLSVL.

This clonotype was picked up many times. This rearrangement joins TRBV12-3 or TRBV12-4 to TRBJ2-3; 12 bases are shared with TRBD2. V shed 6 bases, J shed 3 bases, and the junction held 7 bases outside the gene matches. CDR3 length: 16 residues. In nucleotides, the CDR3 is TGTGCCAGCAGCCCCCTAGCGGGAGGGACGACAGATACGCAGTATTTT. The encoded protein is CASSPLAGGTTDTQYF.

This clonotype was counted between two and nine times. V usage is TRBV28 and J usage is TRBJ1-5; 10 positions match TRBD1. CDR3 length equals 15 residues. Looked up from germline, CDR1 is MDHEN and CDR2 is SYDVKM. V was pared by 4 bases and J by 6 bases, with 6 bases of the junction left unmatched. CDR3 in DNA: TGTGCCAGCAGTTCCCCGACAGGGGGCATTCAGCCCCAGCATTTT. It is translated as CASSSPTGGIQPQHF.

This clonotype was detected ten times or more. This chain uses TRBV13 with TRBJ2-4; D ambiguous. Trimming took 2 bases from V and 1 from J, leaving 9 bases between them. The CDR3 sequence is 15 residues long. CDR1 is PRHDT, CDR2 FYEKMQ, per germline (reference sequence). The CDR3 DNA sequence: TGTGCCAGCAGCTTAATCCGCGGTGCCAAAAACATTCAGTACTTC. Protein product: CASSLIRGAKNIQYF.

On this clonotype itself: Since the CDR3 does not end with the conserved phenylalanine or tryptophan, this likely comes from a read error. The genes are TRBV20-1 and TRBJ1-1; TRBD1 aligns across 10 bases. The CDR3 extends over 12 amino acids. J gave up 11 bases and V 6 bases, and 9 bases lay outside the gene matches. CDR1 DFQATT and CDR2 SNEGSKA come from the germline V gene (reference sequence). Here the CDR3 reads CSAPLGTGDAFL. The DNA for the CDR3 is TGCAGTGCCCCCCTGGGGACAGGGGACGCTTTCCTT.

This clonotype was found a few times. The V call is TRBV19, the J call TRBJ1-2; no clear D. The CDR3 loop spans 12 amino acids. Looked up from germline, CDR1 is LNHDA and CDR2 is SQIVND (reference sequence). V was shortened by 6 bases and J by 0 bases, with 5 bases between the two germline ends. The CDR3 nucleotides read TGTGCCAGTAGACACGCTAACTATGGCTACACCTTC. Translated, it gives CASRHANYGYTF.

This clonotype came up many times. The chain recombines TRBV11-3 with TRBJ1-1; no firm D call. The CDR3 is 15 amino acids. Germline lookup yields CDR1 SGHNT and CDR2 YENEEA. Trimming left V 5 bases short and J 1 base short, with 14 bases between. The CDR3 is CASSLFDRGNTEAFF. The CDR3 DNA is TGTGCCAGCAGCCTCTTCGACCGGGGGAACACTGAAGCTTTCTTT. The whole variable domain, filled in from reference TRBV11-3 and TRBJ1-1, reads EAGVVQSPRYKIIEKKQPVAFWCNPISGHNTLYWYLQNLGQGPELLIRYENEEAVDDSQLPKDRFSAERLKGVDSTLKIQPAELGDSAVYLCASSLFDRGNTEAFFGQGTRLTVV.

This clonotype was observed many times. Here the CDR3 reads CAWAVGGSYEQYF. CDR3 nucleotides: TGTGCCTGGGCCGTGGGGGGTTCCTACGAGCAGTACTTC. This chain links TRBV30 with TRBJ2-7; D perhaps matches TRBD2 (6 bases). The CDR3 is 13 amino acids. In germline, CDR1 is GTSNPN, CDR2 SVGIG (reference sequence). Between the trimmed V and J ends, which lost 5 bases and 1 base, there was a span of 12 bases. The full variable domain, in which reference TRBV30 and TRBJ2-7 provide the parts outside the CDR3, is SQTIHQWPATLVQPVGSPLSLECTVEGTSNPNLYWYRQAAGRGLQLLFYSVGIGQISSEVPQNLSASRPQDRQFILSSKKLLLSDSGFYLCAWAVGGSYEQYFGPGTRLTVT.

This clonotype was picked up many times. This chain uses TRBV2 with TRBJ1-6, with D possibly matching TRBD1 (5 bases). The germline V and J ends were trimmed by 0 bases and 9 bases, with 12 bases remaining between them. The CDR3 contains 15 residues. Germline lookup yields CDR1 SNHLY and CDR2 FYNNEI. The CDR3 DNA reads TGTGCCAGCAGTGAAGCTTCCGGACAAATTTCACCCCTCCACTTT. It codes for CASSEASGQISPLHF.

This clonotype was observed a few times. The V call is TRBV19, the J call TRBJ1-1; D is undetermined. Germline lookup yields CDR1 LNHDA and CDR2 SQIVND (reference sequence). With 6 bases removed from V and 1 base from J, the gap between germline ends came to 12 bases. The CDR3 loop spans 14 amino acids. The DNA of the CDR3 is TGTGCCAGTAGCTTGGGGAGGCGGAACACTGAAGCTTTCTTT. Amino acid sequence: CASSLGRRNTEAFF.

The V gene is TRBV6-5, the J gene TRBJ2-7; 10 nucleotides align to TRBD1. In germline, CDR1 is MNHEY, CDR2 SVGAGI. Trimming at V came to 5 bases and at J to 5 bases, leaving 9 bases not matched to a gene. CDR3 length: 15 residues. CDR3 DNA: TGTGCCAGCAGTGTTTCCGGGACAGGGGTCGACGAGCAGTACGTC. This sequence encodes CASSVSGTGVDEQYV.

This clonotype has at least ten counts. The rearrangement joins TRBV28 to TRBJ1-1, with D hard to call. Germline V gives CDR1 MDHEN, CDR2 SYDVKM. This CDR3 has 15 amino acids. The germline V and J ends were trimmed by 1 base and 1 base, with 10 bases remaining between them. CDR3 sequence reads: CASSLLPESNTEAFF. In nucleotides, the CDR3 is TGTGCCAGCAGTTTATTACCAGAATCGAACACTGAAGCTTTCTTT.

This clonotype was detected ten times or more. The chain is built from TRBV11-2 and TRBJ2-3; D is unresolved. This CDR3 region has 17 residues. V lost 0 bases and J lost 4, with 17 bases in between. The germline V gene encodes CDR1 SGHAT and CDR2 FQNNGV. The CDR3 sequence is CASSLDGHSEFADTQYF. DNA for the CDR3: TGTGCCAGCAGCTTAGATGGGCATTCGGAGTTTGCAGATACGCAGTATTTT.

This clonotype has a handful of counts. The chain carries TRBV6-2 or TRBV6-3 and TRBJ2-5; D gene uncertain. Germline-derived CDR1 and CDR2 are MNHEY and SVGEGT. The CDR3 totals 12 residues. Trimming removed 6 bases from V and 5 bases from J, with 10 bases in between. The CDR3 reads CASSPGAETQYF. CDR3 nucleotides: TGTGCCAGCAGCCCCGGCGCCGAGACCCAGTACTTC.

This clonotype was counted at least ten times. V usage is TRBV4-1 and J usage is TRBJ1-2, with D hard to call. Germline V gene data show CDR1 as MGHRA and CDR2 as YSYEKL. This CDR3 is built from 15 residues. V dropped 0 bases and J dropped 2 bases, with 10 bases sitting between them. This CDR3 is CASSQDRNKNYGYTF. CDR3 DNA: TGCGCCAGCAGCCAAGATAGGAACAAAAACTATGGCTACACCTTC.

This clonotype came up a few times. This chain links TRBV12-5 with TRBJ1-2; D gene uncertain. The CDR3 contains 11 residues. Looked up from germline, CDR1 is LGHNT and CDR2 is FRNRAP. V lost 6 bases and J lost 2, with 4 bases in between. This chain's CDR3 is CASGRNYGYTF. The DNA for the CDR3 is TGTGCTAGTGGACGGAACTATGGCTACACCTTC.

The CDR3 loop reads CASSFGPGGYGYTF. CDR3 sequence (DNA): TGTGCCAGCAGCTTCGGCCCCGGGGGATATGGCTACACCTTC. The chain uses TRBV5-6 and TRBJ1-2, with D maybe TRBD1 (5 bases). The V gene lost 2 bases and the J gene lost 5 bases, with 13 bases spanning the gap. Germline V lookup: CDR1 SGHDT, CDR2 YYEEEE. The CDR3 covers 14 residues.

This clonotype appeared many times. This sequence joins TRBV9 and TRBJ2-3; 8 positions agree with TRBD2. The CDR3 sequence is 18 residues long. V shed 0 bases and J 3 bases; nucleotides not matched to a gene: 12. Germline V gene sequence: CDR1 SGDLS, CDR2 YYNGEE. In DNA, the CDR3 is TGTGCCAGCAGCGTAGCTACGGGAGGGACTAGTAGTACAGATACGCAGTATTTT. This sequence encodes CASSVATGGTSSTDTQYF.

This clonotype was detected ten times or more. The rearrangement uses TRBV20-1 and TRBJ1-6; D is possibly TRBD1 (5 bases). Looked up from germline, CDR1 is DFQATT and CDR2 is SNEGSKA (reference sequence). This CDR3 has 15 amino acids. V lost 2 bases and J lost 3, with 11 bases in between. The CDR3 loop reads CSARPGGSYNSPLHF. The CDR3 DNA reads TGCAGTGCTAGACCCGGGGGGAGCTATAATTCACCCCTCCACTTT.

With regard to this clonotype: This sequence is one base from a far larger clone and is likely a read error. Likely a read error: the CDR3 ends without its conserved phenylalanine or tryptophan. CDR3 nucleotides: TGTGCCAGCAGCTTTGTGTCCAGTCCAGAGACCCAGTACTCC. Translation gives CASSFVSSPETQYS. The rearrangement joins TRBV11-2 to TRBJ2-1; D uncertain. The DNA end lines up better with TRBJ2-5; the J call may be wrong. CDR1 is SGHAT, CDR2 FQNNGV, per germline. The CDR3 covers 14 residues.

This clonotype has at least ten counts. This chain links TRBV7-9 with TRBJ2-7; D is perhaps TRBD2 (5 bases). The CDR3 has 16 residues. Deletions cut 5 bases from V and 2 bases from J, with 19 bases between. CDR1 and CDR2 from the germline V gene are SEHNR and FQNEAQ (reference sequence). DNA for the CDR3: TGTGCCAGCAGCAGAAACACCGGGAAGAGCCCCTACGAGCAGTACTTC. Translated: CASSRNTGKSPYEQYF.

In this sample, this clonotype turned up a few times. V gene TRBV7-6 combines with J gene TRBJ1-1; D remains unclear. Trimming cost V 3 bases and J 5 bases, with 10 bases left between them. In germline, CDR1 is SGHVS, CDR2 FNYEAQ. CDR3 length equals 13 residues. This CDR3 is CASSLEGWTEAFF. In DNA, the CDR3 is TGTGCCAGCAGCTTGGAGGGATGGACTGAAGCTTTCTTT. The full variable domain, its missing parts supplied by reference TRBV7-6 and TRBJ1-1, is GAGVSQSPRYKVTKRGQDVALRCDPISGHVSLYWYRQALGQGPEFLTYFNYEAQQDKSGLPNDRFSAERPEGSISTLTIQRTEQRDSAMYRCASSLEGWTEAFFGQGTRLTVV.